This T cell receptor beta chain was captured in a study of human T cells and chemical hapten exposure. The wider study: The sensitizing agent was 2% DPC, placed on about 2 cm by about 2 cm of upper inner arm skin. Patch tests applied 0.01% DPC to the upper back and were scored after 6 days. Mostly female, the patients presented with alopecia areata, totalis or universalis.

Comment on this clonotype: Its antigen is not known.

Study findings and constraints: Controls had significantly fewer large CDR3 similarity clusters than were formed by expanded TCRs.

In TCRdb, the RACE reads were re-called with MiXCR into one record per CDR3 protein. Of around 200,000 distinct CDR3 sequences in the sample, approximately 29% were seen once. This CDR3 contains 14 residues. The ends lost 4 bases at V and 4 bases at J; junction bases unmatched: 3. The germline V gene encodes CDR1 SQVTM and CDR2 ANQGSEA. As to time point: pre-sensitization, week 0. Treatment specified: therapeutic diphenylcyclopropenone sensitization with weekly scalp DPC. This rearrangement joins TRBV29-1 to TRBJ2-4, with 11 bases that match TRBD2. The sequence was collected from a woman aged 30 to 39 with alopecia areata. Some clones in this sample may be carry-over from other donors' samples. The sample consisted of whole blood, taken in connection with sensitization to the hapten diphenylcyclopropenone (DPC). The CDR3 reads CSVVASGGKNIQYF. The CDR3 DNA is TGCAGCGTTGTGGCTAGCGGGGGGAAAAACATTCAGTACTTC.